The 15 T cell receptor beta chains reported below all come from one sample, sequenced in a study of T-cell memory formation after mild COVID-19. MiXCR was run by TCRdb on the 5' RACE reads, yielding one entry per CDR3 protein. The top ten clones hold 3.5% of a sample with approximately 230,000 distinct CDR3 sequences, roughly 15% of them seen once. The sequencing sample was made of PBMCs or a T cell subset sorted from them (not recorded which). The receptor set was obtained from a man younger than 35 who had mild COVID-19 (a few samples of this study predate the infection). Cell type and time point are not known.

This clonotype was counted ten times or more. This chain joins TRBV12-3 or TRBV12-4 and TRBJ1-3; D is uncertain. CDR3 length equals 14 residues. Trimming left V 2 bases short and J 0 bases short, with 5 bases between. CDR3 region: CASSLWSSGNTIYF. The DNA for the CDR3 is TGTGCCAGCAGTTTATGGAGCTCTGGAAACACCATATATTTT.

This clonotype came up a few times. Mismatch with germline at one junction end may stem from a read error. This chain links TRBV6-2 or TRBV6-3 with TRBJ2-5; TRBD2 might be the D (6 bases). Germline V lookup: CDR1 MNHEY, CDR2 SVGEGT. This CDR3 is 11 amino acids long. As DNA, the CDR3 is TGTGCCAGCGCGGGACGAGAGGCCCAGTACTTC. Its protein product is CASAGREAQYF.

This clonotype was observed many times. V is TRBV3-1 and J is TRBJ1-6, with D unresolved. In germline, CDR1 is LGHDT, CDR2 YNNKEL (reference sequence). The CDR3 covers 14 residues. Trimming pared 1 base from V and 7 bases from J, leaving 8 bases between. The DNA for the CDR3 is TGTGCCAGCAGCCAAGTTGGATGGAATTCACCCCTCCACTTT. It yields the protein CASSQVGWNSPLHF.

V gene TRBV2 combines with J gene TRBJ1-5; D not certain. Germline CDR1 reads SNHLY; CDR2 reads FYNNEI. Trimming took 6 bases from V and 7 from J, leaving 13 bases between them. This CDR3 contains 13 residues. The CDR3 nucleotides are TGTGCCAGCAGCCTCGGTTTGGTCCAGCCCCAGCATTTT. This sequence encodes CASSLGLVQPQHF. Drawing the rest from reference TRBV2 and TRBJ1-5, the complete variable domain is EPEVTQTPSHQVTQMGQEVILRCVPISNHLYFYWYRQILGQKVEFLVSFYNNEISEKSEIFDDQFSVERPDGSNFTLKIRSTKLEDSAMYFCASSLGLVQPQHFGDGTRLSIL.

The sample holds many counts of this clonotype. The chain recombines TRBV5-1 with TRBJ2-6, with 7 bases aligning to TRBD1. CDR1 and CDR2 from the germline V gene are SGHRS and YFSETQ. The junction had 3 bases not matched to a gene; V was cut back by 2 bases and J by 1 base. CDR3 length: 16 amino acids. CDR3 DNA: TGCGCCAGCAGCTTAGAGGGGGCGTCTGGGGCCAACGTCCTGACTTTC. Its translation: CASSLEGASGANVLTF.

The chain joins TRBV24-1 to TRBJ2-3, with D possibly matching TRBD1 (6 bases). The CDR3 runs 15 residues. CDR1 and CDR2 (germline): KGHDR, SFDVKD. V lost 0 bases and J 6 bases, leaving 12 bases between the germline ends. The CDR3 protein is CATSDLGAGADTQYF. CDR3 nucleotides: TGTGCCACCAGTGATTTGGGCGCAGGGGCGGATACGCAGTATTTT.

V usage is TRBV7-2 and J usage is TRBJ2-2; the D is unclear. Trimming cost V 5 bases and J 1 base, with 11 bases left between them. CDR1 is SGHTA and CDR2 is FQGNSA in the germline V gene. There are 15 residues in the CDR3. In DNA form, the CDR3 reads TGTGCCAGCAGCCCAGACCCTCAGAACACCGGGGAGCTGTTTTTT. Translated, it gives CASSPDPQNTGELFF.

This clonotype was picked up a small number of times. J is TRBJ2-3 and V is TRBV5-4; D is undetermined. The CDR3 length is 14 residues. Deletions cut 1 base from V and 2 bases from J, with 8 bases between. Germline CDR1 is SGHNT and CDR2 is YYREEE (reference sequence). CDR3 protein: CASSLPRITDTQYF. The CDR3 DNA is TGTGCCAGCAGCTTGCCACGGATCACAGATACGCAGTATTTT.

This clonotype was detected a few times. The chain links TRBV5-1 to TRBJ1-4; D is unresolved. The CDR3 contains 15 residues. Trimming removed 0 bases at V and 5 bases at J, with 11 bases between. Germline V gene sequence: CDR1 SGHRS, CDR2 YFSETQ. The CDR3 region has the DNA TGCGCCAGCAGCTTGGGCGATTACCTGAATGAAAAACTGTTTTTT. Encoded protein: CASSLGDYLNEKLFF.

This clonotype was picked up many times. The chain uses TRBV4-1 and TRBJ1-5; TRBD1 matches at 8 bases. Losses at the gene ends were 1 base for V and 0 bases for J; bases not matched to a gene: 8. This CDR3 contains 18 residues. The germline gives CDR1 MGHRA, CDR2 YSYEKL. The CDR3 reads CASSQGTGRRYSNQPQHF. CDR3 nucleotide sequence: TGCGCCAGCAGCCAAGGGACAGGGAGGCGCTATAGCAATCAGCCCCAGCATTTT.

This clonotype has only a few counts. CDR3 sequence: CASSEPGSRDTQYF. The CDR3 nucleotides are TGTGCCAGCAGTGAACCAGGGTCGAGAGATACGCAGTATTTT. V usage is TRBV25-1 and J usage is TRBJ2-3, with D tentatively TRBD1 (5 bases). Per the germline V gene, CDR1 is MGHDK and CDR2 is SYGVNS. Trimming took 2 bases from V and 5 from J, leaving 11 bases between them. This CDR3 has 14 amino acids.

This sequence joins TRBV7-3 and TRBJ2-3, with D unclear. V lost 5 bases to trimming and J lost 5 bases, with 8 bases between them. The CDR3 is 12 residues long. Germline V gene data show CDR1 as SGHTA and CDR2 as FQGTGA. CDR3 protein: CASSNSKDTQYF. The CDR3 DNA follows: TGTGCCAGCAGCAACTCGAAAGATACGCAGTATTTT.

The chain links TRBV28 to TRBJ2-7; no firm D call. V dropped 1 base and J dropped 6 bases, with 13 bases sitting between them. In germline, CDR1 is MDHEN, CDR2 SYDVKM. The CDR3 loop spans 14 amino acids. The DNA for the CDR3 is TGTGCCAGCAGTTTATATAGGCCGGTCCCCGAGCAGTACGTC. This codes for CASSLYRPVPEQYV.

This clonotype appeared a few times. The chain employs TRBV20-1 and TRBJ2-1; 12 nucleotides line up with TRBD2. CDR1 is DFQATT, CDR2 SNEGSKA, per germline (reference sequence). Trimming took 0 bases from V and 6 from J; bases not matched to a gene: 3. CDR3 length equals 15 residues. CDR3 residues: CSARDRLAGANEQFF. DNA of the CDR3: TGCAGTGCTAGAGATCGACTAGCGGGGGCCAATGAGCAGTTCTTC.

V and J are TRBV5-1 and TRBJ2-3; TRBD1 or TRBD2 may be the D gene (5 bases each). V was clipped by 4 bases and J by 2 bases, with 11 bases between them. This CDR3 spans 14 amino acids. Germline V lookup: CDR1 SGHRS, CDR2 YFSETQ. The CDR3 spells CASSGRGATDTQYF. CDR3 coding DNA: TGCGCCAGCAGCGGAAGAGGGGCCACAGATACGCAGTATTTT.